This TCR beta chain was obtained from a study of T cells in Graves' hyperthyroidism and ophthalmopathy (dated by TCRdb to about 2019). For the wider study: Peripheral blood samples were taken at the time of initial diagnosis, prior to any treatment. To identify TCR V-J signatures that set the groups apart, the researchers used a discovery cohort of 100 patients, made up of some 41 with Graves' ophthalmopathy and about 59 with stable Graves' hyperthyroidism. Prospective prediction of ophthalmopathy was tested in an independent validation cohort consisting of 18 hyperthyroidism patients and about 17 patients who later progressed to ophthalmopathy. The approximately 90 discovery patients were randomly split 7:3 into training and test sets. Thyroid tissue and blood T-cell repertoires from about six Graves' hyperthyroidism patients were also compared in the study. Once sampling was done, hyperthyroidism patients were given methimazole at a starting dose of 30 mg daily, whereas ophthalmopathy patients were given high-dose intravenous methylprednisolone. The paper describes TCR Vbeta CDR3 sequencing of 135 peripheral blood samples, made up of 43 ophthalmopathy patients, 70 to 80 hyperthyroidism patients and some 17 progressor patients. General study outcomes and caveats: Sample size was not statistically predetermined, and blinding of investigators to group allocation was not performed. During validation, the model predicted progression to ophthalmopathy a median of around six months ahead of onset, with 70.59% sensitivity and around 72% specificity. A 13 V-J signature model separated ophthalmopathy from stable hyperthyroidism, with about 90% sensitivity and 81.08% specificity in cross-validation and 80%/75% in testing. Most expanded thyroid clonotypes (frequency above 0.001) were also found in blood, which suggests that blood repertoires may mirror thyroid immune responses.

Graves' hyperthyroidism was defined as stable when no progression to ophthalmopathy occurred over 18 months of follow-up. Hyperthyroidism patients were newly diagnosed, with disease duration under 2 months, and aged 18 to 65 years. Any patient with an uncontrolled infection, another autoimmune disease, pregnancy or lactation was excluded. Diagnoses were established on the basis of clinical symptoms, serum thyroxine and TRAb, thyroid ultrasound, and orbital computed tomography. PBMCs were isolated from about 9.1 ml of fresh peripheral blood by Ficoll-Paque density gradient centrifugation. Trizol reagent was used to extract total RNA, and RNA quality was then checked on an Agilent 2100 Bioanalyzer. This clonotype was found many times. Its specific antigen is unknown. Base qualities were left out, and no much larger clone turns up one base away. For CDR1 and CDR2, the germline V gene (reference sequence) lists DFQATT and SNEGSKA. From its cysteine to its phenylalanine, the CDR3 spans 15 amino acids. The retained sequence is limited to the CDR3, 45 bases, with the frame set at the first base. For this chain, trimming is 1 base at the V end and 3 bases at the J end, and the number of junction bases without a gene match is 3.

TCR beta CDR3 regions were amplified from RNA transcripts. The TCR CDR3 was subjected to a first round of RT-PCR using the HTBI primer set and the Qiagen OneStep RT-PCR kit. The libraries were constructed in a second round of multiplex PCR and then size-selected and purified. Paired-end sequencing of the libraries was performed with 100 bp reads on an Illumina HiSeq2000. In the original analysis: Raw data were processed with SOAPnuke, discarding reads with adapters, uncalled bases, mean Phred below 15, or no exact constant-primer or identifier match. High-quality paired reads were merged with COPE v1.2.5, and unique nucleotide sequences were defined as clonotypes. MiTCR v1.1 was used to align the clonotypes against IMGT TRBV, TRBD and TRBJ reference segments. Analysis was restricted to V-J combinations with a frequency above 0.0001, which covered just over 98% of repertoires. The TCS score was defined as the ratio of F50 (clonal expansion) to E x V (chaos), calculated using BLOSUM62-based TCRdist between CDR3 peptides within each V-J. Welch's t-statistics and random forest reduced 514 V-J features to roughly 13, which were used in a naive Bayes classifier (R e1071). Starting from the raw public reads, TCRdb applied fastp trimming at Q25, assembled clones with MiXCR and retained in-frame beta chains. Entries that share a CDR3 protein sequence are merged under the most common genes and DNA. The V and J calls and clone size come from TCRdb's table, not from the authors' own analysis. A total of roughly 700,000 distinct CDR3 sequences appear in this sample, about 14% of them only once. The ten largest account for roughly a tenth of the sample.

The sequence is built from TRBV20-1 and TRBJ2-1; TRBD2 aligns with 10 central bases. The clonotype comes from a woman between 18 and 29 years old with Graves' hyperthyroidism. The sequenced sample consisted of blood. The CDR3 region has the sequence CSARGTSGYYNEQFF. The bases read TGCAGTGCTAGAGGGACTAGCGGATACTACAATGAGCAGTTCTTC.